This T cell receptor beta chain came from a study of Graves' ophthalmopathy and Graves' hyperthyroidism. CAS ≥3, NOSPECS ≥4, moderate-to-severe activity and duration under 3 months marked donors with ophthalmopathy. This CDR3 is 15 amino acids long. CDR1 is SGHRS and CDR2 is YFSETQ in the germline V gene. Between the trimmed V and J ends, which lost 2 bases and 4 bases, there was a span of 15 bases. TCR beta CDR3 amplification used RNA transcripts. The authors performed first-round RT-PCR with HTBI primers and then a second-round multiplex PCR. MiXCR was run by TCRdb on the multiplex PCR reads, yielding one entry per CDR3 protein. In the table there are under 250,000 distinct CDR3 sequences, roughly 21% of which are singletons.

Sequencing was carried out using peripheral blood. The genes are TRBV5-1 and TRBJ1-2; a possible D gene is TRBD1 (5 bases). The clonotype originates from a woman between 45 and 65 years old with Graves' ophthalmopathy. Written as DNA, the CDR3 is TGCGCCAGCAGCTTAAGCTTAGGGGAGGCCTATGGCTACACCTTC. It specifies CASSLSLGEAYGYTF.